The sequence of this TCR beta chain was determined in a study of identifying expanded T cells in peripheral blood. Study-wide findings and caveats: Differentially abundant clones: around 1.2 between replicates, about 16 at two to three weeks, over 18 at four.

During the collection period, no donor immune events like infections were recorded. CDR1 is SGHKS, CDR2 YYEKEE, per germline (reference sequence). Trimming stripped 1 base from V and 7 bases from J, with 14 bases between. This CDR3 is 15 amino acids long. The repertoire was sequenced with immunoSEQ multiplex PCR; TCRdb's copy has only in-frame clones and lacks some. The table includes 100,000 to 150,000 clones, roughly 90% detected once. This clone ranks as medium-sized. No antigen is known for it. The chain is built from TRBV5-5 and TRBJ2-2; D is unclear. Source material: blood. The receptor was isolated from a person aged 18-70 years in good health. The CDR3 DNA sequence: TGTGCCAGCAGCTTGTTTGTCTACACTGGCGGGGAGCTGTTTTTT. This sequence encodes CASSLFVYTGGELFF.